Below, 28 T cell receptor beta chains from the same sample are listed, as sequenced in a study of post-analysis software for immune sequencing data. Their antigens are not known. Notes on the study in general: Relative to controls, patients had a handful of TRBV segments at higher frequency, with TRBV5-6, TRBV5-1 and TRBV20-1 among these.

Every TCR beta cDNA library bore unique molecular identifiers. In TCRdb, the PCR reads were re-called with MiXCR into one record per CDR3 protein. The sample carries about half a million distinct CDR3 sequences, 30% to 40% recorded once. Sequenced: blood. Receptors were obtained from a girl between 2 and 17 years old with multiple sclerosis.

The V call is TRBV7-6, the J call TRBJ2-4, with TRBD1 matching over 12 bases. The CDR3 contains 16 residues. J lost 2 bases, V lost 5 bases, and 4 bases had no gene match. Germline CDR1 is SGHVS and CDR2 is FNYEAQ. CDR3 loop: CASSLGTGGSKNIQYF. The DNA of the CDR3 is TGTGCCAGCAGCCTTGGGACAGGGGGCTCCAAAAACATTCAGTACTTC. Based on the CDR3 plus reference TRBV7-6 and TRBJ2-4, the full variable domain is GAGVSQSPRYKVTKRGQDVALRCDPISGHVSLYWYRQALGQGPEFLTYFNYEAQQDKSGLPNDRFSAERPEGSISTLTIQRTEQRDSAMYRCASSLGTGGSKNIQYFGAGTRLSVL.

The chain carries TRBV12-3 or TRBV12-4 and TRBJ2-1; D is undetermined. V was trimmed by 2 bases and J by 0 bases, leaving 8 bases between them. This CDR3 contains 15 residues. The CDR3 region is CASSLQVGSYNEQFF. CDR3 nucleotide sequence: TGTGCCAGCAGTTTACAGGTTGGCTCCTACAATGAGCAGTTCTTC.

This clonotype was seen more than once but under ten times. The V call is TRBV3-1, the J call TRBJ2-3; D is unresolved. This CDR3 is 16 amino acids long. Trimming took 4 bases from V and 1 from J, leaving 15 bases between them. The germline gives CDR1 LGHDT, CDR2 YNNKEL (reference sequence). CDR3 DNA sequence: TGTGCCAGCAGCCCACCTGGTTTACGCGGCACAGATACGCAGTATTTT. This translates into CASSPPGLRGTDTQYF.

This clonotype has a handful of counts. This sequence joins TRBV7-3 and TRBJ2-5; D is tentatively TRBD1 or TRBD2 (5 bases each). The CDR3 is 15 amino acids. Trimming took off 2 bases at V and 5 bases at J, with 15 bases between the two ends. Per germline, CDR1 SGHTA and CDR2 FQGTGA. Here the CDR3 DNA reads TGTGCCAGCAGCTTAGGCGTGGGGCCGGGGGAGACCCAGTACTTC. It encodes CASSLGVGPGETQYF.

This clonotype was seen more than once but under ten times. The chain has TRBV10-3 and TRBJ2-5; the match to TRBD2 covers 10 bases. The J segment lost 4 bases and the V segment lost 0 bases, leaving 5 bases of the junction unmatched. Germline V gives CDR1 ENHRY, CDR2 SYGVKD. CDR3 length: 16 residues. The CDR3 region has the DNA TGTGCCATCAGTGAGTCACTAGCGGGGCCTCGAGAGACCCAGTACTTC. Its protein is CAISESLAGPRETQYF.

This clonotype was seen a few times. V is TRBV27 and J is TRBJ2-1; no clear D gene. Germline loops: CDR1 MNHEY, CDR2 SMNVEV (reference sequence). Trimming left V 4 bases short and J 0 bases short, with 10 bases between. The CDR3 runs to 15 residues. The CDR3, as DNA: TGTGCCAGCAGTTCGGAATGGAGCTCCTACAATGAGCAGTTCTTC. Amino acid sequence: CASSSEWSSYNEQFF.

In its sample, this clonotype was seen a few times. The chain couples TRBV20-1 to TRBJ1-2; TRBD1 aligns across 10 bases. Germline lookup yields CDR1 DFQATT and CDR2 SNEGSKA (reference sequence). This CDR3 has 14 residues. The V gene end was trimmed by 5 bases and the J gene end by 5 bases; junction bases not matched to a gene: 8. This CDR3 reads CSALRQGAYYGYTF. DNA for the CDR3: TGCAGTGCTCTGAGACAGGGGGCGTATTATGGCTACACCTTC.

The chain carries TRBV13 and TRBJ1-2; D not certain. CDR3 length: 14 amino acids. In germline, CDR1 is PRHDT, CDR2 FYEKMQ (reference sequence). The germline V and J ends were trimmed by 1 base and 7 bases, with 13 bases remaining between them. The CDR3 bases are TGTGCCAGCAGCTTAGAGAGTTCCGGGGTTGGCTACACCTTC. Translating it yields CASSLESSGVGYTF. The entire variable domain, with the rest obtained from reference TRBV13 and TRBJ1-2, is as follows: AAGVIQSPRHLIKEKRETATLKCYPIPRHDTVYWYQQGPGQDPQFLISFYEKMQSDKGSIPDRFSAQQFSDYHSELNMSSLELGDSALYFCASSLESSGVGYTFGSGTRLTVV.

The V call is TRBV27, the J call TRBJ1-1, with D maybe TRBD1 (6 bases). V lost 5 bases and J 4 bases, leaving 8 bases between the germline ends. The germline V gene has CDR1 MNHEY and CDR2 SMNVEV (reference sequence). This CDR3 region has 12 residues. DNA of the CDR3: TGTGCCAGCAGTAAGGGGGGCACTGAAGCTTTCTTT. As protein: CASSKGGTEAFF.

The chain employs TRBV7-6 and TRBJ1-1; the D gene is possibly TRBD1 (5 bases). This CDR3 has 15 residues. Per germline, CDR1 SGHVS and CDR2 FNYEAQ. V dropped 2 bases and J dropped 3 bases, with 13 bases sitting between them. The CDR3 DNA follows: TGTGCCAGCAGCTTACAGGGAGGTGGGGACACTGAAGCTTTCTTT. Residues: CASSLQGGGDTEAFF.

J is TRBJ2-1 and V is TRBV19; unclear D gene. The CDR3 sequence is 15 residues long. Germline V lookup: CDR1 LNHDA, CDR2 SQIVND (reference sequence). Trimming left V 9 bases short and J 4 bases short, with 19 bases between. In DNA form, the CDR3 reads TGTGCCAGCCGCAAGTTGGGTTCTTCTTACAATGAGCAGTTCTTC. Translation: CASRKLGSSYNEQFF.

This clonotype was detected a few times. This chain connects TRBV20-1 to TRBJ2-7; 10 bases match TRBD1. Unmatched junction bases numbered 7, after V lost 3 bases and J lost 5 bases. The V gene's germline CDR1 is DFQATT and CDR2 SNEGSKA (reference sequence). This CDR3 spans 14 amino acids. The CDR3 nucleotides are TGCAGTGCTAGGCACAGACAGGGGGCCGACGAGCAGTACTTC. Translation: CSARHRQGADEQYF.

This rearrangement joins TRBV11-2 to TRBJ2-1, with 8 bases lining up with TRBD2. Germline V gene data show CDR1 as SGHAT and CDR2 as FQNNGV. CDR3 length: 15 amino acids. V lost 4 bases to trimming and J lost 7 bases; unmatched junction nucleotides: 9. CDR3 nucleotide sequence: TGTGCCAGCAGCTCTTTGCGGGGGGCCGGGAATGAGCAGTTCTTC. It specifies CASSSLRGAGNEQFF.

The chain carries TRBV14 and TRBJ2-1; D uncertain. The germline CDR1 and CDR2 sequences are SGHDN and FVKESK. Trimming took 0 bases from V and 0 from J, leaving 9 bases between them. The CDR3 spans 16 residues. The CDR3 loop reads CASSQESSSSYNEQFF. DNA for the CDR3: TGTGCCAGCAGCCAAGAATCGAGTAGCTCCTACAATGAGCAGTTCTTC.

The genes are TRBV6-6 and TRBJ2-4; D unclear. This CDR3 is 11 amino acids long. Trimming cost V 4 bases and J 6 bases, with 4 bases left between them. Germline V lookup: CDR1 MNHNY, CDR2 SVGAGI (reference sequence). The CDR3 spells CASSSPNIQYF. CDR3 nucleotides: TGTGCCAGCAGTTCCCCAAACATTCAGTACTTC.

The gene calls are TRBV7-2 and TRBJ2-3; 8 bases line up with TRBD2. The length of the CDR3 is 17 residues. Germline V gene lookup returns CDR1 SGHTA and CDR2 FQGNSA. V was pared by 4 bases and J by 2 bases, with 11 bases of the junction left unmatched. The CDR3 sequence is CASSSRGAGVHTDTQYF. The DNA for the CDR3 is TGTGCCAGCAGCTCCCGGGGAGCGGGGGTCCACACAGATACGCAGTATTTT. The entire variable domain, with the rest obtained from reference TRBV7-2 and TRBJ2-3, is as follows: GAGVSQSPSNKVTEKGKDVELRCDPISGHTALYWYRQSLGQGLEFLIYFQGNSAPDKSGLPSDRFSAERTGGSVSTLTIQRTQQEDSAVYLCASSSRGAGVHTDTQYFGPGTRLTVL.

In this sample, this clonotype turned up once. CDR3 in DNA: TGTGCCAGCAGCTTAGGTAGACAGCTTAGGACTGACTATGGCTACACCTTC. Amino acids: CASSLGRQLRTDYGYTF. The chain couples TRBV7-8 to TRBJ1-2, with D maybe TRBD1 (5 bases). This CDR3 has 17 residues. Deletions cut 1 base from V and 3 bases from J, with 18 bases between. Germline CDR1 and CDR2: SGHVS and FQNEAQ.

This clonotype occurred a few times. The gene calls are TRBV5-6 and TRBJ2-7, with D unresolved. The V end was cut by 0 bases, the J end by 0 bases, with 7 bases between. This CDR3 region has 14 residues. Germline loops: CDR1 SGHDT, CDR2 YYEEEE. The CDR3 protein is CASSLDPNSYEQYF. In DNA, the CDR3 is TGTGCCAGCAGCTTGGACCCTAACTCCTACGAGCAGTACTTC.

This clonotype turned up a few times. The chain joins TRBV4-2 to TRBJ2-1; TRBD2 matches at 7 bases. CDR1 LGHNA and CDR2 YNFKEQ come from the germline V gene. This CDR3 contains 17 residues. The ends lost 1 base at V and 10 bases at J; junction bases unmatched: 16. The CDR3 spells CASSQGQERGSPLEQFF. The CDR3, as DNA: TGTGCCAGCAGCCAAGGACAAGAGCGGGGTTCCCCCTTGGAGCAGTTCTTC.

The CDR3 DNA reads TGCAGTGCGGAGCCCACCCGGGACAGACGTGGCTACACCTTC. It translates to CSAEPTRDRRGYTF. V and J are TRBV20-1 and TRBJ1-2; 7 bases map to TRBD1. This CDR3 spans 14 amino acids. The V gene end was trimmed by 6 bases and the J gene end by 7 bases; junction bases not matched to a gene: 14. Germline CDR1 and CDR2: DFQATT and SNEGSKA (reference sequence).

This chain uses TRBV20-1 with TRBJ2-5; 9 nucleotides match TRBD2. The CDR3 is 16 amino acids. J lost 2 bases, V lost 1 base, and 8 bases had no gene match. CDR1 is DFQATT and CDR2 is SNEGSKA in the germline V gene (reference sequence). The CDR3 loop reads CSARGGLAGEQETQYF. CDR3 DNA sequence: TGCAGTGCTAGAGGGGGGTTAGCGGGGGAGCAAGAGACCCAGTACTTC.

The chain has TRBV3-1 and TRBJ2-7, with D tentatively TRBD2 (6 bases). Germline values: CDR1 LGHDT, CDR2 YNNKEL (reference sequence). This CDR3 region has 16 residues. The V end lost 0 bases, the J end lost 0 bases, and 12 bases lay between the germline ends. The CDR3 DNA sequence: TGTGCCAGCAGCCAAGAGAGACGGACTAACTCCTACGAGCAGTACTTC. It specifies CASSQERRTNSYEQYF.

This sequence joins TRBV6-4 and TRBJ2-3; 7 nucleotides line up with TRBD2. Per the germline V gene, CDR1 is MRHNA and CDR2 is SNTAGT. This CDR3 is 13 amino acids long. The J segment lost 5 bases and the V segment lost 9 bases, leaving 8 bases of the junction unmatched. CDR3 amino acids: CARAVGREDTQYF. The CDR3 DNA is TGTGCCAGGGCGGTAGGGAGGGAAGATACGCAGTATTTT.

The table lists this clonotype with a few counts. The chain combines TRBV2 with TRBJ2-1; 7 nucleotides match TRBD2. The CDR3 is 15 residues long. CDR1 SNHLY and CDR2 FYNNEI come from the germline V gene. V shed 3 bases and J 4 bases; nucleotides not matched to a gene: 6. CDR3 nucleotide sequence: TGTGCCAGCAGTGAGGGCCGGGACTATTACAATGAGCAGTTCTTC. It is translated as CASSEGRDYYNEQFF. The variable domain in full, completed from reference TRBV2 and TRBJ2-1, reads EPEVTQTPSHQVTQMGQEVILRCVPISNHLYFYWYRQILGQKVEFLVSFYNNEISEKSEIFDDQFSVERPDGSNFTLKIRSTKLEDSAMYFCASSEGRDYYNEQFFGPGTRLTVL.

The chain has TRBV3-1 and TRBJ1-2, with 7 bases aligning to TRBD1. The CDR3 extends over 12 amino acids. Per the germline V gene, CDR1 is LGHDT and CDR2 is YNNKEL (reference sequence). V dropped 2 bases and J dropped 10; count of bases not matched to a gene: 4. The CDR3 region has the DNA TGTGCCAGCAGCCAAAGACAGGGAGACTACACCTTC. It yields the protein CASSQRQGDYTF.

The rearrangement joins TRBV6-1 to TRBJ2-7, with D uncertain. The length of the CDR3 is 12 residues. V dropped 2 bases and J dropped 4 bases, with 6 bases sitting between them. Germline V gives CDR1 MNHNS, CDR2 SASEGT. The CDR3 loop reads CASSETWYEQYF. CDR3 nucleotide sequence: TGTGCCAGCAGTGAAACTTGGTACGAGCAGTACTTC.

This chain joins TRBV25-1 and TRBJ2-3, with D perhaps TRBD1 or TRBD2 (5 bases each). Germline-derived CDR1 and CDR2 are MGHDK and SYGVNS. V was shortened by 5 bases and J by 3 bases, with 15 bases between the two germline ends. The CDR3 extends over 15 amino acids. CDR3: CASSMGRGETDTQYF. The DNA of the CDR3 is TGTGCCAGCAGTATGGGAAGGGGAGAGACAGATACGCAGTATTTT.

This clonotype was detected only a few times. This chain links TRBV5-1 with TRBJ1-2, with unresolved D. The CDR3 runs to 15 residues. Trimming stripped 0 bases from V and 3 bases from J, with 12 bases between. Germline V CDR1 and CDR2: SGHRS, YFSETQ. Here the CDR3 reads CASSLGPNLDYGYTF. In DNA, the CDR3 is TGCGCCAGCAGCTTGGGTCCAAATCTGGACTATGGCTACACCTTC.